The clone carrying this T cell receptor (beta chain) came up many times. No antigen is known for it. The sample's time point: sample taken at primary tumor resection. Without sorting, whole RNA was sequenced from tumor, nontumor lung or frozen PBMC. In germline, CDR1 is LNHDA, CDR2 SQIVND (reference sequence). This CDR3 has 13 residues. The V and J ends lost 5 bases and 5 bases respectively, with 11 bases between them. This entry comes from a study of spatial heterogeneity in lung cancer. Study-level background: A strong correlation was found between TCR transcript counts in tumor regions and a T cell module score derived from matched bulk RNA-seq.

General study points: The number of expanded tumor alpha and beta chains correlated with mutation number.

TCRdb re-analysed the 5' RACE reads in MiXCR, keeping a single row per CDR3 protein. The table shows more than 2,000 distinct CDR3 sequences, with 6.5% to 9% occurring only once. The starting material was lung tumor tissue, obtained at surgery. This chain connects TRBV19 to TRBJ2-3; a weak D match, TRBD2 (6 bases). The source is a male donor with early-stage non-small cell lung cancer. CDR3 region: CASSFRSGDTQYF. Written as DNA, the CDR3 is TGTGCCAGTAGTTTCCGTAGCGGAGATACGCAGTATTTT.